The 27 T cell receptor beta chains below come from one sample, sequenced in a study of blood T cells in healthy people across ages. Sample-barcoded 5' priming and a J-beta primer mix drove a second PCR of 7 to 11 cycles. TCRdb itself ran the 5' RACE reads through MiXCR, one entry per CDR3 protein. This table has more than 1.4 million distinct CDR3 sequences, 42% appearing once. The source material was blood. The source is a woman under 30 in good health.

The chain combines TRBV13 with TRBJ2-3, with 8 bases fitting TRBD1. Trimming at V came to 2 bases and at J to 2 bases, leaving 6 bases not matched to a gene. This CDR3 spans 16 amino acids. The germline V gene encodes CDR1 PRHDT and CDR2 FYEKMQ (reference sequence). This CDR3 is CASSLPRQGATDTQYF. The DNA for the CDR3 is TGTGCCAGCAGCTTACCCCGGCAGGGGGCCACAGATACGCAGTATTTT.

Details on this clonotype: At one boundary the junction diverges from the germline segment, which might be a read error. J is TRBJ2-3 and V is TRBV3-1, with 8 bases aligning to TRBD1. Germline values: CDR1 LGHDT, CDR2 YNNKEL (reference sequence). The CDR3 length is 15 residues. The CDR3, as DNA: TGTGCCAACAGCCAAGAACAGGGGGGTCCAGATACGCAGTATTTT. This gives the protein CANSQEQGGPDTQYF.

The rearrangement uses TRBV27 and TRBJ2-3; 11 bases align to TRBD2. The CDR3 is 15 amino acids. Per the germline V gene, CDR1 is MNHEY and CDR2 is SMNVEV (reference sequence). J was trimmed by 6 bases and V by 7 bases; bases with no gene match: 9. The CDR3 loop reads CASTDRGLAADTQYF. CDR3 coding DNA: TGTGCCAGCACTGACAGGGGACTAGCGGCCGATACGCAGTATTTT.

The chain joins TRBV20-1 to TRBJ1-6; 9 nucleotides match TRBD1. Germline CDR1 is DFQATT and CDR2 is SNEGSKA (reference sequence). This CDR3 contains 16 residues. Germline trimming cut 1 base from V and 4 bases from J; bases unmatched to any gene: 5. In DNA, the CDR3 is TGCAGTGCTAGAGGCGGGACAGGGTTGTATAATTCACCCCTCCACTTT. It specifies CSARGGTGLYNSPLHF.

This clonotype has just one count. This rearrangement joins TRBV3-1 to TRBJ2-5; 10 bases are a match to TRBD1. The CDR3 sequence is 15 residues long. Germline values: CDR1 LGHDT, CDR2 YNNKEL (reference sequence). Losses at the gene ends were 1 base for V and 11 bases for J; bases not matched to a gene: 10. CDR3 bases: TGTGCCAGCAGCCAAGGGGACAGGGGAGTAAATGAGCAGTACTTC. Its protein is CASSQGDRGVNEQYF.

V is TRBV27 and J is TRBJ1-1; D gene uncertain. The CDR3 length is 14 residues. CDR1 and CDR2 (germline): MNHEY, SMNVEV (reference sequence). V was trimmed by 2 bases and J by 3 bases, leaving 10 bases between them. CDR3 coding DNA: TGTGCCAGCAGTTTACTGGGAGTCCACACTGAAGCTTTCTTT. This translates into CASSLLGVHTEAFF.

About this clonotype: This may come from a read error, since a much larger clone is one base off. The V call is TRBV12-3 or TRBV12-4, the J call TRBJ2-1; 11 bases map to TRBD2. The length of the CDR3 is 14 residues. The CDR3 DNA reads TGTGCCGGCAGAATAGCGGGGGGGCAGAATGAGCAGTTCTTC. Protein sequence: CAGRIAGGQNEQFF.

The chain couples TRBV2 to TRBJ2-1; 11 positions agree with TRBD2. There are 14 residues in the CDR3. In germline, CDR1 is SNHLY, CDR2 FYNNEI. The V gene end was trimmed by 6 bases and the J gene end by 9 bases; junction bases not matched to a gene: 7. In DNA, the CDR3 is TGTGCCAGCAGCGCTAGCGGGAGGACGGCTGAGCAGTTCTTC. It encodes CASSASGRTAEQFF.

The V call is TRBV7-2, the J call TRBJ2-3; D is unresolved. Germline CDR1 SGHTA, CDR2 FQGNSA. The V gene lost 4 bases and the J gene lost 4 bases, with 15 bases spanning the gap. This CDR3 has 15 amino acids. CDR3 nucleotides: TGTGCCAGCAGCTACCTCGTGGCTGGGGCAGATACGCAGTATTTT. This gives the protein CASSYLVAGADTQYF.

The chain uses TRBV9 and TRBJ1-2; D possibly corresponds to TRBD1 (6 bases). Germline lookup yields CDR1 SGDLS and CDR2 YYNGEE. CDR3 length: 12 amino acids. Deletions cut 3 bases from V and 8 bases from J, with 11 bases between. This CDR3 reads CASSAGEWGYTF. The CDR3 nucleotides are TGTGCCAGCAGCGCAGGGGAGTGGGGCTACACCTTC. Supplemented by reference TRBV9 and TRBJ1-2, the full variable domain reads DSGVTQTPKHLITATGQRVTLRCSPRSGDLSVYWYQQSLDQGLQFLIQYYNGEERAKGNILERFSAQQFPDLHSELNLSSLELGDSALYFCASSAGEWGYTFGSGTRLTVV.

The genes are TRBV27 and TRBJ2-5; D remains unclear. Germline assignment: CDR1 MNHEY and CDR2 SMNVEV (reference sequence). The length of the CDR3 is 13 residues. Between the trimmed V and J ends, which lost 6 bases and 11 bases, there was a span of 19 bases. The CDR3 nucleotides read TGTGCCAGCAGGAACGACAACTCCTACGGGCAGTACTTC. As protein: CASRNDNSYGQYF.

With respect to this clonotype: The junction departs from germline at one end; a sequencing error may be responsible. The J gene is TRBJ2-7, the V gene TRBV12-3 or TRBV12-4, with unresolved D. This CDR3 has 11 amino acids. Written as DNA, the CDR3 is TGTGCCGGCAGTTTAGGACCTGGCCAGTACTTC. This encodes CAGSLGPGQYF.

CDR3 in amino acids: CASLPRGGRPTYEQYF. CDR3 nucleotides: TGTGCCAGCTTGCCCCGGGGGGGTCGGCCCACCTACGAGCAGTACTTC. The V and J genes are TRBV28 and TRBJ2-7; 8 nucleotides line up with TRBD2. The CDR3 contains 16 residues. CDR1 is MDHEN, CDR2 SYDVKM, per germline. Trimming removed 8 bases from V and 2 bases from J; junction bases left unmatched: 14.

The chain links TRBV28 to TRBJ2-1; 7 bases are a match to TRBD2. The CDR3 covers 15 residues. Germline V gives CDR1 MDHEN, CDR2 SYDVKM. Trimming at V came to 5 bases and at J to 5 bases, leaving 9 bases not matched to a gene. CDR3 DNA sequence: TGTGCCAGCAGTCCCGCTCGGGGGGTCGACAATGAGCAGTTCTTC. Translation gives CASSPARGVDNEQFF.

The chain joins TRBV6-6 to TRBJ1-5; tentative D call: TRBD1 (6 bases). The CDR3 extends over 15 amino acids. Looked up from germline, CDR1 is MNHNY and CDR2 is SVGAGI (reference sequence). Trimming removed 6 bases from V and 0 bases from J, with 12 bases in between. The CDR3 reads CASRQGQFSNQPQHF. CDR3 in DNA: TGTGCCAGCAGGCAAGGACAGTTTAGCAATCAGCCCCAGCATTTT.

A remark on this clonotype: A junction end diverges from the germline sequence, so it may reflect a read error. The chain joins TRBV11-2 to TRBJ2-7; D perhaps matches TRBD1 (5 bases). CDR1 SGHAT and CDR2 FQNNGV come from the germline V gene. This CDR3 comprises 11 residues. CDR3 amino acids: CTSSSGYEQYF. In DNA, the CDR3 is TGTACCAGCAGCTCAGGGTACGAGCAGTACTTC.

This rearrangement joins TRBV29-1 to TRBJ1-1; 8 bases line up with TRBD1. The CDR3 sequence is 15 residues long. The germline CDR1 and CDR2 sequences are SQVTM and ANQGSEA. CDR3 in amino acids: CGSRTGQNMNTEAFF. The CDR3 DNA reads as TGCGGTTCTCGGACAGGGCAAAACATGAACACTGAAGCTTTCTTT.

This clonotype was counted only a few times. The chain combines TRBV7-2 with TRBJ2-5, with 11 bases aligning to TRBD2. V lost 5 bases and J lost 2; bases outside the gene matches: 19. The CDR3 covers 20 residues. Germline CDR1 and CDR2: SGHTA and FQGNSA. The CDR3 reads CASSPRWHSLAGDSQETQYF. The CDR3 DNA sequence: TGTGCCAGCAGCCCAAGGTGGCATTCACTAGCGGGAGATTCACAAGAGACCCAGTACTTC.

This rearrangement joins TRBV10-3 to TRBJ2-7, with a weak D call TRBD2 (5 bases). The CDR3 spans 15 residues. V dropped 0 bases and J dropped 2 bases, with 11 bases sitting between them. Germline-derived CDR1 and CDR2 are ENHRY and SYGVKD. The CDR3 is CAISESPGSPYEQYF. The DNA for the CDR3 is TGTGCCATCAGTGAGTCTCCGGGATCACCCTACGAGCAGTACTTC.

This clonotype has at least ten counts. The chain is built from TRBV4-1 and TRBJ1-2, with D unclear. Germline V gives CDR1 MGHRA, CDR2 YSYEKL. V was shortened by 3 bases and J by 7 bases, with 6 bases between the two germline ends. CDR3 length: 11 residues. This CDR3 is CASSHGGGYTF. CDR3 DNA sequence: TGCGCCAGCAGCCATGGAGGTGGCTACACCTTC.

Points on this clonotype: A read error is possible here, since a much larger clone lies one base away. V and J are TRBV7-9 and TRBJ1-2; tentative D call: TRBD1 (6 bases). Per germline, CDR1 SEHNR and CDR2 FQNEAQ (reference sequence). Trimming pared 5 bases from V and 0 bases from J, leaving 13 bases between. The CDR3 extends over 15 amino acids. Written as DNA, the CDR3 is TGTGCCAGCAGCAAGTTGGGGGCAGCTAACTATGGCTACACCTTC. Residues: CASSKLGAANYGYTF.

This clonotype was detected only a few times. The chain combines TRBV28 with TRBJ1-2, with D unclear. CDR1 and CDR2 from the germline V gene are MDHEN and SYDVKM. This CDR3 contains 11 residues. Trimming removed 5 bases from V and 4 bases from J, with 5 bases in between. In nucleotides, the CDR3 is TGTGCCAGCAGTGCCTCCTATGGCTACACCTTC. Amino acids: CASSASYGYTF.

The chain couples TRBV7-2 to TRBJ2-7; possible D gene TRBD2, 5 bases. The tail of the sequence fits TRBJ2-5 better, so the J call may be wrong. The CDR3 is 15 amino acids. Germline V gene lookup returns CDR1 SGHTA and CDR2 FQGNSA. As DNA, the CDR3 is TGTGCCAGCAGCTTAGAGGCGGGTTTCGCCAAGACCCAGTACTTC. Residues: CASSLEAGFAKTQYF.

V gene TRBV20-1 combines with J gene TRBJ2-1; TRBD1 aligns across 7 bases. The end of the DNA is better explained by TRBJ2-7, so the J call may be wrong. The CDR3 loop spans 13 amino acids. CDR1 is DFQATT and CDR2 is SNEGSKA in the germline V gene (reference sequence). The CDR3 sequence is CSARQGQTYEQYF. CDR3 nucleotide sequence: TGCAGTGCTAGACAGGGACAGACCTACGAGCAGTACTTC.

This clonotype was seen only once. The chain links TRBV6-6 to TRBJ1-1; TRBD1 matches at 10 bases. This CDR3 region has 16 residues. Trimming removed 8 bases from V and 9 bases from J; junction bases left unmatched: 18. The V gene's germline CDR1 is MNHNY and CDR2 SVGAGI (reference sequence). CDR3 sequence reads: CASQFPPGQGTSQAFF. CDR3 sequence (DNA): TGTGCCAGCCAGTTCCCACCGGGACAGGGGACGAGCCAAGCTTTCTTT.

There are a few counts of this clonotype. The chain uses TRBV15 and TRBJ2-5; D remains ambiguous. CDR1 LNHNV and CDR2 YYDKDF come from the germline V gene (reference sequence). V lost 2 bases and J 5 bases, leaving 18 bases between the germline ends. The CDR3 has 16 amino acids. The CDR3 protein is CATSRPPLYPGETQYF. CDR3 nucleotide sequence: TGTGCCACCAGCAGACCCCCTCTCTACCCTGGGGAGACCCAGTACTTC.

CDR3 sequence: CASSPSGRYNEQYF. The CDR3 nucleotides read TGTGCCAGCAGCCCCTCGGGGCGTTACAATGAGCAGTACTTC. This sequence joins TRBV7-9 and TRBJ2-7; tentatively, D is TRBD1 or TRBD2 (5 bases each). Germline values: CDR1 SEHNR, CDR2 FQNEAQ (reference sequence). The CDR3 spans 14 residues. The V and J ends lost 5 bases and 7 bases respectively, with 18 bases between them.